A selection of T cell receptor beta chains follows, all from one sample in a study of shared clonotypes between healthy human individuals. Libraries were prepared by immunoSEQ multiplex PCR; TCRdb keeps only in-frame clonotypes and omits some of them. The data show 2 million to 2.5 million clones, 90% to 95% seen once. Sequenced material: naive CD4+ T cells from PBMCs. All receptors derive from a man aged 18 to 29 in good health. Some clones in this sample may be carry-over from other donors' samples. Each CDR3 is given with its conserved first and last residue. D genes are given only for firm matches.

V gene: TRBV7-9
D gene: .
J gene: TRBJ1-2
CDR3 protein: CASSLDRQGHGYTF
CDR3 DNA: TGTGCCAGCAGCTTAGATCGGCAGGGTCATGGCTACACCTTC

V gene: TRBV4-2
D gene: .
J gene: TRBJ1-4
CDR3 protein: CATARDQAEKLFF
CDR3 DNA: TGTGCCACCGCGAGGGACCAGGCTGAAAAACTGTTTTTT

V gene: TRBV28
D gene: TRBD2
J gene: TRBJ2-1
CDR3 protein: CASSSGTSGRDEQFF
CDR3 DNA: TGTGCCAGCAGTTCCGGGACTAGCGGGAGAGATGAGCAGTTCTTC

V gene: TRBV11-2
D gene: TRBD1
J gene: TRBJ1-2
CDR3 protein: CASSPNPGQNNYGYTF
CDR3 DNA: TGTGCCAGCAGCCCAAACCCGGGACAGAATAACTATGGCTACACCTTC

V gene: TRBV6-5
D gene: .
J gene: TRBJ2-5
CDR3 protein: CASGRGGETQYF
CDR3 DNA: TGTGCCAGCGGCAGGGGTGGCGAGACCCAGTACTTC

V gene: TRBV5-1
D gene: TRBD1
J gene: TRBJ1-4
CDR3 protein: CASGRGHGEKLFF
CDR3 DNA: TGCGCCAGCGGAAGGGGGCATGGTGAAAAACTGTTTTTT

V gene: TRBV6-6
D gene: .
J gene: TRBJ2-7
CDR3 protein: CASSYSSRVPYEQYF
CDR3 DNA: TGTGCCAGCAGTTACTCGAGCAGGGTACCCTACGAGCAGTACTTC

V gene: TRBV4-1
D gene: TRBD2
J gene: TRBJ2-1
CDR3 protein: CASSRGTSGNNEQFF
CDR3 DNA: TGCGCCAGCAGCCGGGGGACTAGCGGGAACAATGAGCAGTTCTTC

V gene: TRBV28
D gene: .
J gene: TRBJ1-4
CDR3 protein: CASSPPEGGGEKLFF
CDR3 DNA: TGTGCCAGCAGTCCACCTGAGGGGGGGGGTGAAAAACTGTTTTTT

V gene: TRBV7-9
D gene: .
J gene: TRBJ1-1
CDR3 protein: CASSLGGHTEAFF
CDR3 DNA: TGTGCCAGCAGCTTAGGTGGTCACACTGAAGCTTTCTTT

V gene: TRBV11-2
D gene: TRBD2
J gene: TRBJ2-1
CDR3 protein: CASSDPGTSGANEQFF
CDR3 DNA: TGTGCCAGCAGCGATCCCGGGACTAGCGGGGCGAATGAGCAGTTCTTC

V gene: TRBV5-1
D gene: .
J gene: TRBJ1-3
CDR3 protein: CADRDGEVSGNTIYF
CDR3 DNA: TGCGCCGATCGGGACGGTGAAGTCTCTGGAAACACCATATATTTT

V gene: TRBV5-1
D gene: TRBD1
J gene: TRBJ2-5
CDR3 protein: CASSPRDRGSETQYF
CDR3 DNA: TGCGCCAGCAGCCCCCGGGACAGGGGTTCAGAGACCCAGTACTTC

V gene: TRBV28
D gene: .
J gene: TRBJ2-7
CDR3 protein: CASSPPSRPLYEQYF
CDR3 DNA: TGTGCCAGCAGTCCCCCATCCCGTCCCCTCTACGAGCAGTACTTC

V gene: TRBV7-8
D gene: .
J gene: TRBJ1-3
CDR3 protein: CASSPRLANRSGNTIYF
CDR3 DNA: TGTGCCAGCAGCCCGCGTTTGGCCAATCGCTCTGGAAACACCATATATTTT

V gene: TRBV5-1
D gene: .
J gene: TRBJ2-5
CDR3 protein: CASSPGPKETQYF
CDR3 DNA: TGCGCCAGCAGCCCGGGACCCAAAGAGACCCAGTACTTC

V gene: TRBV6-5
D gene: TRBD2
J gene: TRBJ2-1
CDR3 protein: CASSYRGLAGEGQFF
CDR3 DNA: TGTGCCAGCAGTTACCGAGGACTAGCGGGAGAGGGGCAGTTCTTC